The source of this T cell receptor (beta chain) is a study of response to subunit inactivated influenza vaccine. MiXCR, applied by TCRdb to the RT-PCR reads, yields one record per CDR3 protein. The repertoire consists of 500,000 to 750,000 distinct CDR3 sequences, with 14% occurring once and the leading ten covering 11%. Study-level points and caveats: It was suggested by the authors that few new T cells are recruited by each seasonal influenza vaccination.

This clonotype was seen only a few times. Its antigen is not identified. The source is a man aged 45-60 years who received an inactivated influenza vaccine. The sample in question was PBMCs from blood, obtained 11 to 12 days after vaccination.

The CDR3 DNA follows: TGTGCCAGCAGTTTAACTAGGCTAGCGGGAGGGAAGGGGGACTACAATGAGCAGTTCTTC. It specifies CASSLTRLAGGKGDYNEQFF. The genes are TRBV28 and TRBJ2-1; 12 positions match TRBD2. After removal of 2 bases from V and 3 bases from J, the junction contained 14 bases not matched to a gene. The CDR3 runs to 20 residues. CDR1 is MDHEN and CDR2 is SYDVKM in the germline V gene.